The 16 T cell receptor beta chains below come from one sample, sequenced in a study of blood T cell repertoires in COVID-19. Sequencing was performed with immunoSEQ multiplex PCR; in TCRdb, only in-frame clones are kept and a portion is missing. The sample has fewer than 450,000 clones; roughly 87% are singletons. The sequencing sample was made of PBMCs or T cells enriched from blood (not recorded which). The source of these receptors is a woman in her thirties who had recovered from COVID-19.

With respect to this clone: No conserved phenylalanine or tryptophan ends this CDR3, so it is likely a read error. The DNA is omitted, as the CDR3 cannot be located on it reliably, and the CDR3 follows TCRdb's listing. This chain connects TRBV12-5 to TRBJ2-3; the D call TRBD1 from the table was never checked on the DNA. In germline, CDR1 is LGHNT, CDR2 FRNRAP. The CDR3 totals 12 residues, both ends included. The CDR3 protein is CASGLASGGPCL.

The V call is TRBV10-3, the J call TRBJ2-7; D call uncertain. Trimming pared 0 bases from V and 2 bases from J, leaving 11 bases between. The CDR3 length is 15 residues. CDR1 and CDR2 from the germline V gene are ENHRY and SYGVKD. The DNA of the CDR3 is TGTGCCATCAGTGAGTCAGGTGGCAGGACCTACGAGCAGTACTTC. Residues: CAISESGGRTYEQYF.

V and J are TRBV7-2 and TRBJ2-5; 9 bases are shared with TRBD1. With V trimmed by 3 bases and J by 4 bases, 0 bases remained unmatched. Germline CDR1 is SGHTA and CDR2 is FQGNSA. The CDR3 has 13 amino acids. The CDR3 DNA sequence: TGTGCCAGCAGCTTGACAGGGGGAGAGACCCAGTACTTC. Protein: CASSLTGGETQYF.

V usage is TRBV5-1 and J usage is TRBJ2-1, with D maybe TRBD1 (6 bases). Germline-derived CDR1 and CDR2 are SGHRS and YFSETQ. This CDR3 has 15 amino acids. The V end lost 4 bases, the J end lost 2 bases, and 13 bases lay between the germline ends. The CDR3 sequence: CASSRYRVPYNEQFF. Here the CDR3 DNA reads TGCGCCAGCAGCCGATACAGGGTCCCCTACAATGAGCAGTTCTTC. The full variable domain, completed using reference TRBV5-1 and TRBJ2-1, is KAGVTQTPRYLIKTRGQQVTLSCSPISGHRSVSWYQQTPGQGLQFLFEYFSETQRNKGNFPGRFSGRQFSNSRSEMNVSTLELGDSALYLCASSRYRVPYNEQFFGPGTRLTVL.

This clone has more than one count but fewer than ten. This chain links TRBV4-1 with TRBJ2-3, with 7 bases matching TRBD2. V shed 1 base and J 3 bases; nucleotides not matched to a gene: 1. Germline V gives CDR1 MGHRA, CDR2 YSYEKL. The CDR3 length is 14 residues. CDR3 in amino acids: CASSQGLATDTQYF. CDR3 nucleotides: TGCGCCAGCAGCCAAGGACTAGCAACAGATACGCAGTATTTT.

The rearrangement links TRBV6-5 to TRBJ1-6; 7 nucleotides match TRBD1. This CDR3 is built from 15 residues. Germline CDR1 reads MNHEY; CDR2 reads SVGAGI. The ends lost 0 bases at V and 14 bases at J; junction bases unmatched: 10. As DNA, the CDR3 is TGTGCCAGCAGTTACTCGGCGGTAGGGGGCGAATCCCTCCACTTT. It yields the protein CASSYSAVGGESLHF.

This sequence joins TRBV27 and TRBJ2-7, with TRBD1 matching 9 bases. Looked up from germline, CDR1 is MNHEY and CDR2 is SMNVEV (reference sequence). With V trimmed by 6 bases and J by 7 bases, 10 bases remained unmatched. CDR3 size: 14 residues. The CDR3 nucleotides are TGTGCCAGCAGCACAGGGGGCGCATCAAGGGAGCAGTACTTC. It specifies CASSTGGASREQYF.

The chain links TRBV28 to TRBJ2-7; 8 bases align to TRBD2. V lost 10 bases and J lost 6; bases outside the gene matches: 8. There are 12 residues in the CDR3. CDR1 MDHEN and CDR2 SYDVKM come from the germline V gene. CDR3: CAIHSGGSEQYF. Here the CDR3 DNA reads TGTGCCATCCACTCGGGGGGGAGCGAGCAGTACTTC.

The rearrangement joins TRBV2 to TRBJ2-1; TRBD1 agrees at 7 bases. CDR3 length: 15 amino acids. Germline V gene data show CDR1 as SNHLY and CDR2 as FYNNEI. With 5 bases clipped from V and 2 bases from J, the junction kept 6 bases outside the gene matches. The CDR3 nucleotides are TGTGCCAGCAGTCAGACAGGGAGCGCCTACAATGAGCAGTTCTTC. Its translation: CASSQTGSAYNEQFF. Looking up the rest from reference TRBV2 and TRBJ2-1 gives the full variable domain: EPEVTQTPSHQVTQMGQEVILRCVPISNHLYFYWYRQILGQKVEFLVSFYNNEISEKSEIFDDQFSVERPDGSNFTLKIRSTKLEDSAMYFCASSQTGSAYNEQFFGPGTRLTVL.

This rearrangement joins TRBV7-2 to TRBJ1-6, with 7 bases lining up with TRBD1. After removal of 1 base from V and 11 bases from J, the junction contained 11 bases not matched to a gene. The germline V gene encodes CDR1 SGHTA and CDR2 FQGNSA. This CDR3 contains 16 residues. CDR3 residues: CASSLEGQILGAPLHF. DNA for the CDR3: TGTGCCAGCAGCTTAGAGGGACAGATCCTTGGGGCACCCCTCCACTTT.

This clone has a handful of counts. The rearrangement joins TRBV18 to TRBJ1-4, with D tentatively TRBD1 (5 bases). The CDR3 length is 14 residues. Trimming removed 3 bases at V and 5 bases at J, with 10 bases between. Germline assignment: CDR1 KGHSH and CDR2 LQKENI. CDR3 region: CASSPRQLNEKLFF. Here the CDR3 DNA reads TGTGCCAGCTCACCCCGACAGTTAAATGAAAAACTGTTTTTT.

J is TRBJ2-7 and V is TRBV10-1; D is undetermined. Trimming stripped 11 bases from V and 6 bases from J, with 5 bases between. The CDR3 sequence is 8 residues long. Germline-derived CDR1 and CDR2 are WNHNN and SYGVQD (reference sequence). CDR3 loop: CAGREQYF. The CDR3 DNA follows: TGCGCCGGGCGCGAGCAGTACTTC.

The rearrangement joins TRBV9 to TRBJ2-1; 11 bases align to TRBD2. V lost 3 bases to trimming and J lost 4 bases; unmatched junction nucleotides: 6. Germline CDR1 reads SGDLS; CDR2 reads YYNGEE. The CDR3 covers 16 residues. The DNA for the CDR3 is TGTGCCAGCAGCGCGCCCGGGACTAGCGGTTACAATGAGCAGTTCTTC. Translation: CASSAPGTSGYNEQFF.

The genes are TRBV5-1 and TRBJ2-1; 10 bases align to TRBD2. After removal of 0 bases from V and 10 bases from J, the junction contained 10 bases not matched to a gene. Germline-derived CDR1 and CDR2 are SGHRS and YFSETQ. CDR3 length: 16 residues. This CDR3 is CASSLDIAGGTREQFF. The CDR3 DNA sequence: TGCGCCAGCAGCTTGGATATAGCGGGGGGTACACGGGAGCAGTTCTTC.

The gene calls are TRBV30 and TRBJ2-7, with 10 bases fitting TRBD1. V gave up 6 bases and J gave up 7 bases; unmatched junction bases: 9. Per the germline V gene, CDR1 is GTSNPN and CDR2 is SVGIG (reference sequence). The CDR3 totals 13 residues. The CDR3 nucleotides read TGTGCCTGCAGGGAGACAGGGGGCGGGGAGCAGTACTTC. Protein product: CACRETGGGEQYF.

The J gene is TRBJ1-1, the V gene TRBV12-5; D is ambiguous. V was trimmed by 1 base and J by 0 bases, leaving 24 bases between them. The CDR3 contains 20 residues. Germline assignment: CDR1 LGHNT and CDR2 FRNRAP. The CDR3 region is CASGLAYFPALERVNTEAFF. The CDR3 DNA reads TGTGCTAGTGGTTTGGCATACTTTCCCGCCTTGGAGAGGGTGAACACTGAAGCTTTCTTT.